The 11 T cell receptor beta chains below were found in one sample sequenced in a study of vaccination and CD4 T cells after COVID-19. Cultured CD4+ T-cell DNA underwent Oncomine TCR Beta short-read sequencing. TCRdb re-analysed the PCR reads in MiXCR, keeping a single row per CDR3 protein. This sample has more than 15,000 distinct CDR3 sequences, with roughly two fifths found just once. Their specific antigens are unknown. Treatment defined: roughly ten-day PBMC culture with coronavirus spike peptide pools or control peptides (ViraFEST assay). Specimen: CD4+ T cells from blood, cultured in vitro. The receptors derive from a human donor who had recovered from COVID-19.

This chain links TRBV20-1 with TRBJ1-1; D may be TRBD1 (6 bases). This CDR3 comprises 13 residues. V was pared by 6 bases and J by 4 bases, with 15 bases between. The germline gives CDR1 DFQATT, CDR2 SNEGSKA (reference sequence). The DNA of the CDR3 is TGCAGTGCCTTTCCGGGGGCTACCACTGAAGCTTTCTTT. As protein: CSAFPGATTEAFF.

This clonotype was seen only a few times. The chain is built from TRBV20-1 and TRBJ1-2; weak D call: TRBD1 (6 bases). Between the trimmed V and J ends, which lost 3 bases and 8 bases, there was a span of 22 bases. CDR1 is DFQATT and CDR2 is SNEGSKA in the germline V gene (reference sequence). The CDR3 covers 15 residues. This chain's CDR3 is CSASLSRGHVEGYTF. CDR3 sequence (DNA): TGCAGTGCTAGTCTTAGCCGGGGGCATGTGGAAGGCTACACCTTC.

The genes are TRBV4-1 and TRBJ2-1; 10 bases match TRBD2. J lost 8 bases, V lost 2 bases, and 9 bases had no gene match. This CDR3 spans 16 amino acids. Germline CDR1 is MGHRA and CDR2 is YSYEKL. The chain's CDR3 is CASSQLSGTSEDEQFF. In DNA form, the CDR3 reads TGCGCCAGCAGCCAACTCTCAGGGACTAGCGAAGATGAGCAGTTCTTC.

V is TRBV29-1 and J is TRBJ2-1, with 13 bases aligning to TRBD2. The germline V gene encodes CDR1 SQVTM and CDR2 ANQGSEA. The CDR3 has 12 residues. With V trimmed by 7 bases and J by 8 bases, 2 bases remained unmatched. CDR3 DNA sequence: TGCAGCGGACTAGCGGGAGGAGATGAGCAGTTCTTC. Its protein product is CSGLAGGDEQFF.

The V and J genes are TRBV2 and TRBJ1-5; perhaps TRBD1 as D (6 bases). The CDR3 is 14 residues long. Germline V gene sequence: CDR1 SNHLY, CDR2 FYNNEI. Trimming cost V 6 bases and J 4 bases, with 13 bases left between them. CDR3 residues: CASSATTGNQPQHF. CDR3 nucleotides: TGTGCCAGCAGCGCCACGACAGGTAATCAGCCCCAGCATTTT.

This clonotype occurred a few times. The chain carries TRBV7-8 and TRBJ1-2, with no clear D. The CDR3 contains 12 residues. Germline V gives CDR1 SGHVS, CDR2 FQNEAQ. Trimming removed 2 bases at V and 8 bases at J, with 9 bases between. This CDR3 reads CASSLSQQGYTF. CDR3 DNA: TGTGCCAGCAGCTTATCCCAACAGGGCTACACCTTC.

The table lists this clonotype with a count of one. The CDR3 loop reads CASSNWSEKLFF. Written as DNA, the CDR3 is TGTGCCAGCAGCAATTGGTCGGAAAAACTGTTTTTT. V gene TRBV28 combines with J gene TRBJ1-4; the D is unclear. This CDR3 has 12 residues. In germline, CDR1 is MDHEN, CDR2 SYDVKM. V was cut by 6 bases and J by 8 bases, with 10 bases left in between. Full variable domain (rest looked up from reference TRBV28 and TRBJ1-4): DVKVTQSSRYLVKRTGEKVFLECVQDMDHENMFWYRQDPGLGLRLIYFSYDVKMKEKGDIPEGYSVSREKKERFSLILESASTNQTSMYLCASSNWSEKLFFGSGTQLSVL.

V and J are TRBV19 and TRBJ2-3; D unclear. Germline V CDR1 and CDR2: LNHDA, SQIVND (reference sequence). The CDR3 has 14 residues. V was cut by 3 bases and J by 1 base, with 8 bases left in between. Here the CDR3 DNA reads TGTGCCAGTAGTATGTTCGGCGGCACAGATACGCAGTATTTT. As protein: CASSMFGGTDTQYF.

In DNA form, the CDR3 reads TGTGCCAGCAGTACCGGGCCCACGAACACTGAAGCTTTCTTT. It codes for CASSTGPTNTEAFF. The rearrangement links TRBV6-1 to TRBJ1-1, with D unclear. The CDR3 extends over 14 amino acids. CDR1 and CDR2 from the germline V gene are MNHNS and SASEGT. Between the trimmed V and J ends, which lost 5 bases and 1 base, there was a span of 11 bases.

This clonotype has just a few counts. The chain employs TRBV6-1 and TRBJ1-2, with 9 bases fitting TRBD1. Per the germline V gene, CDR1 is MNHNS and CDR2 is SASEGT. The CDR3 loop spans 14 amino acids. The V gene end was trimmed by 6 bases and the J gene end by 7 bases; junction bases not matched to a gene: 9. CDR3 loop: CASRQQGAVGGYTF. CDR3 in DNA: TGTGCCAGCAGGCAACAGGGGGCCGTGGGTGGCTACACCTTC.

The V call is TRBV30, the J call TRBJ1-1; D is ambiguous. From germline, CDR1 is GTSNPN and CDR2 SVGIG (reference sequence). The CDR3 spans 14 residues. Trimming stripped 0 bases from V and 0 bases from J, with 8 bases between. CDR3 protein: CAWSVGSLNTEAFF. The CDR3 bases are TGTGCCTGGAGTGTAGGCAGTTTGAACACTGAAGCTTTCTTT.